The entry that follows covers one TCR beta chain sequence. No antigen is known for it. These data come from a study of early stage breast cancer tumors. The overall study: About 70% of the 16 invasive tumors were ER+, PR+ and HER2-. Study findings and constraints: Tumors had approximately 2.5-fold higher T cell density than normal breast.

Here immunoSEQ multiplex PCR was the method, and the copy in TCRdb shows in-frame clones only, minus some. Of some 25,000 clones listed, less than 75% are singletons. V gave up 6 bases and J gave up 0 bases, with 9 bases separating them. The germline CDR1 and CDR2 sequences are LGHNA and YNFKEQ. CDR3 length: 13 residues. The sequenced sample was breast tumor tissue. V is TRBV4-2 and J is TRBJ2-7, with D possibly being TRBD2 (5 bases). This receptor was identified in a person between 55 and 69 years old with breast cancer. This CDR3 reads CASRDSLSYEQYF. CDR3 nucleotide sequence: TGTGCCAGCAGGGACTCCCTCTCCTACGAGCAGTACTTC.